One T cell receptor beta chain is described in this entry. Its antigen is unknown. This specimen comes from a study of naive and memory T cell subsets. Overall study findings and caveats: Over 95% of naive TCR sequences appeared only once, unlike memory subsets.

An equimolar mix of two oligonucleotides served as the beta constant-region primer for TRBC1 and TRBC2. TCRdb reanalysed the UMI-ligation and nested PCR reads using MiXCR and keeps one entry per CDR3 protein. The table shows about 85,000 distinct CDR3 sequences, with roughly 13% occurring only once. The CDR3 runs 16 residues. Germline V gene lookup returns CDR1 MNHNY and CDR2 SVGAGI (reference sequence). V lost 7 bases to trimming and J lost 3 bases; unmatched junction nucleotides: 8. This clonotype was sampled from a human donor in good health. The chain has TRBV6-6 and TRBJ1-5, with 11 bases that match TRBD1. The sequenced sample consisted of central memory CD4+ T cells from blood. The CDR3 nucleotides are TGTGCCAGCAAGGCTCGGGACAGGGGGGACAATCAGCCCCAGCATTTT. Protein sequence: CASKARDRGDNQPQHF.